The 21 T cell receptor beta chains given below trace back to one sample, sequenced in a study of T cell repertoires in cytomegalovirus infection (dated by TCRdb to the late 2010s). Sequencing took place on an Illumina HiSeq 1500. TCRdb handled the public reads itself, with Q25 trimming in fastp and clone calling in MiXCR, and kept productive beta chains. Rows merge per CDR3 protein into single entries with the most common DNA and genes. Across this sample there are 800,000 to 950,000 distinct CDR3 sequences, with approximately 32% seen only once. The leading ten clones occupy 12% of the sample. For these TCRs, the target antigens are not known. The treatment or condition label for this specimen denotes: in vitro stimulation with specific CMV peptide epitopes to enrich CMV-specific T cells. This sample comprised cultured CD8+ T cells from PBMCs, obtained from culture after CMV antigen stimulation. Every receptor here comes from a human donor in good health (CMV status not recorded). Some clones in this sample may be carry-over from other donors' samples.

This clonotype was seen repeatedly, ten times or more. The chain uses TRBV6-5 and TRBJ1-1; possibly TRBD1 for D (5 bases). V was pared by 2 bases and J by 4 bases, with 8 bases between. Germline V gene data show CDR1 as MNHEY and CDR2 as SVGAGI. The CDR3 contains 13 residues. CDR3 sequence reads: CASSYGAGTEAFF. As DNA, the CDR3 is TGTGCCAGCAGTTACGGGGCAGGCACTGAAGCTTTCTTT.

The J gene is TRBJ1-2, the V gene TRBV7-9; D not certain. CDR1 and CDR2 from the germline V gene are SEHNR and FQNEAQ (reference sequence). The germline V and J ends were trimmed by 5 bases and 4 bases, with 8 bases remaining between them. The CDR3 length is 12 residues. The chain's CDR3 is CASSRGAYGYTF. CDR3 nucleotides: TGTGCCAGCAGCCGGGGAGCCTATGGCTACACCTTC.

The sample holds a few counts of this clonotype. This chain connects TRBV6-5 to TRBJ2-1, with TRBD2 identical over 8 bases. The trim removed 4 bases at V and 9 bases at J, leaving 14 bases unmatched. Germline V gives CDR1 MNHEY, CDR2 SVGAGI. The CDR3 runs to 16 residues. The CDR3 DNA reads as TGTGCCAGCAGTTTCGGACTAGCCCCACCAATGGTTGAGCAGTTCTTC. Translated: CASSFGLAPPMVEQFF.

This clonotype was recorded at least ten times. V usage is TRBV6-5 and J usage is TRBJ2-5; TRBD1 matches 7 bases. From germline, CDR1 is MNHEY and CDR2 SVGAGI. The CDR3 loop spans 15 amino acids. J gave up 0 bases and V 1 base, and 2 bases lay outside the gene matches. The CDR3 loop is CASSYFRGYQETQYF. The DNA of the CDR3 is TGTGCCAGCAGTTACTTCAGGGGGTACCAAGAGACCCAGTACTTC.

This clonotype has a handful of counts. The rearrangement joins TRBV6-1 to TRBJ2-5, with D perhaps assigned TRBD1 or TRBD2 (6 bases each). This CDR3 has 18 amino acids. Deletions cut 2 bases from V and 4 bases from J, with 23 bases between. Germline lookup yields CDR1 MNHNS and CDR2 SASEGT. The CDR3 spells CASSERAGEVWGLETQYF. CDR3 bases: TGTGCCAGCAGTGAAAGGGCAGGGGAGGTTTGGGGCTTAGAGACCCAGTACTTC.

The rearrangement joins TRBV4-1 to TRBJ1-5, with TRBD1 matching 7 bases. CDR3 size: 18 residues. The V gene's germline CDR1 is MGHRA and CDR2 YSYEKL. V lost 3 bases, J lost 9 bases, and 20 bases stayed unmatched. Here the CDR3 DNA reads TGCGCCAGCAGCCAGCTCTTTCGAGGACAGGCCCCAAGTACGCCCCAGCATTTT. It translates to CASSQLFRGQAPSTPQHF.

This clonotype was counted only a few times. CDR3 sequence reads: CASSRWQGMDEQFF. In nucleotides, the CDR3 is TGTGCCAGCAGCCGGTGGCAGGGGATGGATGAGCAGTTCTTC. The chain combines TRBV7-6 with TRBJ2-1, with a tentative D call TRBD1 (6 bases). From germline, CDR1 is SGHVS and CDR2 FNYEAQ. V was shortened by 5 bases and J by 8 bases, with 16 bases between the two germline ends. The CDR3 extends over 14 amino acids.

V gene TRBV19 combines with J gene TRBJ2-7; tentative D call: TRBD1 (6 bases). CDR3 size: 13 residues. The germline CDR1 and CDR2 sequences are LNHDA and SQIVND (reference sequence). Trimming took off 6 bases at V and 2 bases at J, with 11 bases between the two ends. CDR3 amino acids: CASSAGETYEQYF. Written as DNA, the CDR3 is TGTGCCAGTAGCGCAGGGGAAACCTACGAGCAGTACTTC.

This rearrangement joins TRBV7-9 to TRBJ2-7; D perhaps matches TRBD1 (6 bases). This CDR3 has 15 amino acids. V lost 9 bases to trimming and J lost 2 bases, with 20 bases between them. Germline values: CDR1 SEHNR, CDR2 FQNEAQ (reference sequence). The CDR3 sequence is CASSSARDTTYEQYF. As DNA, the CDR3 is TGTGCCAGTAGTTCGGCGAGGGACACCACCTACGAGCAGTACTTC.

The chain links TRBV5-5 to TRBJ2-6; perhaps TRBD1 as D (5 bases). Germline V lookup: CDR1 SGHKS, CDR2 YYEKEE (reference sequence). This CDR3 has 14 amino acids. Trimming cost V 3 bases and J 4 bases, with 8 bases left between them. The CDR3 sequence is CASSSTGGANVLTF. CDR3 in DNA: TGTGCCAGCAGCTCTACAGGAGGGGCCAACGTCCTGACTTTC.

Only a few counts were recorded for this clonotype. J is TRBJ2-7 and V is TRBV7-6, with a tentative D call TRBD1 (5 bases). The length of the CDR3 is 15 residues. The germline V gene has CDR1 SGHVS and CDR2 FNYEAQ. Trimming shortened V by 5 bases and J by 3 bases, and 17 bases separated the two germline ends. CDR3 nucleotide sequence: TGTGCCAGCAGCCCCCGTAGGGGTGAAAACTACGAGCAGTACTTC. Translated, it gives CASSPRRGENYEQYF. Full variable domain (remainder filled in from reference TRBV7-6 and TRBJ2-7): GAGVSQSPRYKVTKRGQDVALRCDPISGHVSLYWYRQALGQGPEFLTYFNYEAQQDKSGLPNDRFSAERPEGSISTLTIQRTEQRDSAMYRCASSPRRGENYEQYFGPGTRLTVT.

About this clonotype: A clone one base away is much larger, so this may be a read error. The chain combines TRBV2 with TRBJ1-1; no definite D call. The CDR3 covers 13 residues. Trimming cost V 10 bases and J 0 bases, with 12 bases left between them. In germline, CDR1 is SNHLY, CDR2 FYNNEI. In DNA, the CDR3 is TGTGCCAACAGATTATCGCTGAACACTGAAGCTTTCTTT. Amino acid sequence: CANRLSLNTEAFF.

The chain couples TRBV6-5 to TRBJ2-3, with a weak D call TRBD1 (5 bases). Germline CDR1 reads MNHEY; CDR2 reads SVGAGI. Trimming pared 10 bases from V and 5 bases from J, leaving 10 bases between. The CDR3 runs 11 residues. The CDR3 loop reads CATLREDTQYF. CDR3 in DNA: TGTGCCACCCTCAGGGAAGATACGCAGTATTTT.

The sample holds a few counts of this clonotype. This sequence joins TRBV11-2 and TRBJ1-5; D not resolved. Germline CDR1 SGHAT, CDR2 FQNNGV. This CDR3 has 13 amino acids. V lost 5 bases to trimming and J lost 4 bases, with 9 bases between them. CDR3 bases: TGTGCCAGCAGCACGGGGTTGAATCAGCCCCAGCATTTT. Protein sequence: CASSTGLNQPQHF.

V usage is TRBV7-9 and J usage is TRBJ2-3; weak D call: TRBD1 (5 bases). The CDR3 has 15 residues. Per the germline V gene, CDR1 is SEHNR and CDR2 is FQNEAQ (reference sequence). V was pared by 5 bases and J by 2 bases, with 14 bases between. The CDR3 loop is CASSPDRQYTDTQYF. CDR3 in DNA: TGTGCCAGCAGCCCCGACCGACAGTACACAGATACGCAGTATTTT.

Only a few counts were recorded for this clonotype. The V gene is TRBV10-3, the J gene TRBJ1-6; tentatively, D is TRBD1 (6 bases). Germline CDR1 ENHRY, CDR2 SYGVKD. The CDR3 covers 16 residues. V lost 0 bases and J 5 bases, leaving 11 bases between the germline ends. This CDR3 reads CAISESRAGDNSPLHF. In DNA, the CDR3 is TGTGCCATCAGTGAGTCGCGGGCAGGGGATAATTCACCCCTCCACTTT.

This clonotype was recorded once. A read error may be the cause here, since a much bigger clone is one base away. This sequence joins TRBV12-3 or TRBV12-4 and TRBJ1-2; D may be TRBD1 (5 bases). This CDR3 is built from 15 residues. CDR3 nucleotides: TGTGCCAGCTGTTTGGAAAGGGGCTCTCACTATGGCTACACCTTC. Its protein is CASCLERGSHYGYTF.

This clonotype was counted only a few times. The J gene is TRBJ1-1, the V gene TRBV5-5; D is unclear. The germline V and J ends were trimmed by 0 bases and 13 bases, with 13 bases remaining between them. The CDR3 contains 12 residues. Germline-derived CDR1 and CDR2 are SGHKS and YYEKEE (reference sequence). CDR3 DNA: TGTGCCAGCAGCTTGGGTACGGCCCTGGGTTTCTTT. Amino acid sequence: CASSLGTALGFF.

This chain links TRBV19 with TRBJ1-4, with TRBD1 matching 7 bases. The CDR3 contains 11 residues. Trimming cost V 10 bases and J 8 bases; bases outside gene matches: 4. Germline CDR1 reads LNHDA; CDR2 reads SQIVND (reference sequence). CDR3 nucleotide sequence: TGTGCCAACCCGGACAGGGAAAAACTGTTTTTT. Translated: CANPDREKLFF.

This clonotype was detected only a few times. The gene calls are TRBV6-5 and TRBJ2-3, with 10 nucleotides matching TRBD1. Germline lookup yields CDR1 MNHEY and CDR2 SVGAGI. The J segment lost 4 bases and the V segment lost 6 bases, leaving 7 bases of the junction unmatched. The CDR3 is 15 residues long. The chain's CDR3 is CASSRTGGVADTQYF. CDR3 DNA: TGTGCCAGCAGCCGGACAGGGGGAGTTGCAGATACGCAGTATTTT.

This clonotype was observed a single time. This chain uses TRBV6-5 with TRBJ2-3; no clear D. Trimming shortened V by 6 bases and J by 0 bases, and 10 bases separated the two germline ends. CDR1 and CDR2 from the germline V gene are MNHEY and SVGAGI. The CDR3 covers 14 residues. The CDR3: CASRSAASTDTQYF. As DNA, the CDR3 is TGTGCCAGCAGGTCGGCTGCTAGCACAGATACGCAGTATTTT.